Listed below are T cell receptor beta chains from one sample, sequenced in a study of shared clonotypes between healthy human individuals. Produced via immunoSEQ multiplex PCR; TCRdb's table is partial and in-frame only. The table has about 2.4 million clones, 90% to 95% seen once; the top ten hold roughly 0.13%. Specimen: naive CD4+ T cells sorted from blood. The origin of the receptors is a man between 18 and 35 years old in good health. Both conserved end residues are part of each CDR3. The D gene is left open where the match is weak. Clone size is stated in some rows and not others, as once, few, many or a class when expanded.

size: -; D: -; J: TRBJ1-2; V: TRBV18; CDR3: CASSPSSMDHGYTF; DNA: TGTGCCAGCTCACCCTCCAGCATGGATCATGGCTACACCTTC
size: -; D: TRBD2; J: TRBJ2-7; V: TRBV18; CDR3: CASSPLAAVEQYF; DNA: TGTGCCAGCTCTCCGCTAGCGGCGGTCGAGCAGTACTTC
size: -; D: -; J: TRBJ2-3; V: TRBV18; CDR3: CASSPSVPPDTQYF; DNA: TGTGCCAGCTCACCATCCGTCCCCCCAGATACGCAGTATTTT
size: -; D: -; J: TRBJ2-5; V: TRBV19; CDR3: CASSETRQETQYF; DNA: TGTGCCAGTAGTGAAACGAGACAAGAGACCCAGTACTTC
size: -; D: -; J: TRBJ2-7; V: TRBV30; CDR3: CAWSVSSQYEQYF; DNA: TGTGCCTGGAGTGTAAGTTCCCAATACGAGCAGTACTTC
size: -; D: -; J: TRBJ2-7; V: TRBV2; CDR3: CASSSTGTPSYEQYF; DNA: TGTGCCAGCAGCTCCACAGGGACCCCATCCTACGAGCAGTACTTC
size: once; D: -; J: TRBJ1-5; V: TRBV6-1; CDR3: CASSEALVGQPQHF; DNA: TGTGCCAGCAGTGAAGCGCTTGTAGGTCAGCCCCAGCATTTT
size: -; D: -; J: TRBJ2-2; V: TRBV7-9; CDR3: CASSLYTVDTGELFF; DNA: TGTGCCAGCAGCTTATATACAGTGGACACCGGGGAGCTGTTTTTT
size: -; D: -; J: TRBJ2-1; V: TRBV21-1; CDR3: CASSKEFRGSTSGIDNEQFF; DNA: TGTGCCAGCAGCAAAGAGTTCAGGGGCTCCACTAGCGGGATTGACAATGAGCAGTTCTTC
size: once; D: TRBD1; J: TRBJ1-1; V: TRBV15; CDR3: CATSRDRDRVNTEAFF; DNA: TGTGCCACCAGCAGAGATAGGGACAGGGTGAACACTGAAGCTTTCTTT
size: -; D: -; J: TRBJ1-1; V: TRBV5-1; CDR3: CASSLEGLEAFF; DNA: TGCGCCAGCAGCTTGGAAGGGCTTGAAGCTTTCTTT
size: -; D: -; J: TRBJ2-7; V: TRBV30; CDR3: CAWSRADEQYF; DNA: TGTGCCTGGAGTCGGGCGGACGAGCAGTACTTC
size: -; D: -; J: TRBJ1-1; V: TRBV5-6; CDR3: CASSPLVFGQKRGEAFF; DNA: TGTGCCAGCAGCCCCCTTGTTTTCGGACAAAAGAGGGGTGAAGCTTTCTTT
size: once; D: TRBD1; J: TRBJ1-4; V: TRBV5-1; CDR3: CASSAGTGVLANEKLFF; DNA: TGCGCCAGCAGCGCCGGGACAGGGGTTCTAGCTAATGAAAAACTGTTTTTT
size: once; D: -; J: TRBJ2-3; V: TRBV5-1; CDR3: CASSLEASDTQYF; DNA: TGCGCCAGCAGCTTGGAGGCCTCGGATACGCAGTATTTT
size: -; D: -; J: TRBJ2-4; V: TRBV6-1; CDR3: CASSKTGTTTDIQYF; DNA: TGTGCCAGCAGTAAGACCGGGACAACAACGGACATTCAGTACTTC
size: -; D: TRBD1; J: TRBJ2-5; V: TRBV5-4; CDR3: CASSFGTGVYQETQYF; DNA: TGTGCCAGCAGCTTCGGGACAGGGGTGTACCAAGAGACCCAGTACTTC
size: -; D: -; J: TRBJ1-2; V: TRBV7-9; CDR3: CASSSSLPQGSYGYTF; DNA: TGTGCCAGCAGCTCCTCTCTCCCTCAGGGGAGCTATGGCTACACCTTC
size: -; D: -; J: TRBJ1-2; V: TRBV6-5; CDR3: CASSTDSNYGYTF; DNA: TGTGCCAGCAGCACCGACAGTAACTATGGCTACACCTTC
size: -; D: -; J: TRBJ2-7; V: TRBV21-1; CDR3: CASSNPTSGGSSYEQYF; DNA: TGTGCCAGCAGCAACCCCACTAGCGGGGGGAGCTCCTACGAGCAGTACTTC
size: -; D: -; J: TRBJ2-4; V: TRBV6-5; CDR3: CASRATDSKNIQYF; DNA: TGTGCCAGCAGGGCCACGGACAGCAAAAACATTCAGTACTTC
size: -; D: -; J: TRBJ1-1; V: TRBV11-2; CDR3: CASSLGQANTEAFF; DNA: TGTGCCAGCAGCTTAGGGCAGGCCAACACTGAAGCTTTCTTT
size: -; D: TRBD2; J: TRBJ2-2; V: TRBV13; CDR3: CASSSTRLADTGELFF; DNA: TGTGCCAGCAGCTCAACGCGACTAGCAGACACCGGGGAGCTGTTTTTT
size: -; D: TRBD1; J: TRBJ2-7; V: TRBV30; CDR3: CAWSRTGGPYEQYF; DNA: TGTGCCTGGAGCCGGACAGGGGGGCCCTACGAGCAGTACTTC
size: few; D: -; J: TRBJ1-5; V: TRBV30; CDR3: CAWSSRGSYSNQPQHF; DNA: TGTGCCTGGAGTTCCCGAGGAAGCTATAGCAATCAGCCCCAGCATTTT